Listed below are T cell receptor beta chains from one sample, sequenced in a study of OX40 agonist ivuxolimab in advanced cancers. The protocol was immunoSEQ multiplex PCR, while the TCRdb copy is restricted to in-frame clones and leaves out a portion. The sample contains tens of thousands of clones, 70% to 80% of which appear only once. Sequenced material: CD4+ or CD8+ T cells sorted from blood, taken in a trial of the OX40 agonist ivuxolimab. All receptors derive from an adult with an advanced solid tumor such as melanoma, head and neck, liver or kidney cancer. Each CDR3 is given with its conserved first and last residue. Each record gives: clone size, D gene, V gene, J gene, CDR3 length, CDR3 DNA, CDR3 protein. D genes are given only for firm matches. Size values are once, few and many counts, or a class for expanded clones, and some rows have none.

few	-	TRBV5-1	TRBJ2-7	15	TGCGCCAGCAGCCTTTTCGGGACTCCCTCCTACGAGCAGTACTTC	CASSLFGTPSYEQYF
-	-	TRBV7-4	TRBJ2-3	15	TGTGCCAGCAGCTTTGCGACGGGAAACACAGATACGCAGTATTTT	CASSFATGNTDTQYF
-	TRBD2	TRBV27	TRBJ2-7	14	TGTGCCAGCAGTTTTCTCGGGGGGGAGGGCGAGCAGTACTTC	CASSFLGGEGEQYF
medium-sized	-	TRBV6-5	TRBJ1-5	14	TGTGCCAGCAGTTACATCGGGGTTTACCAGCCCCAGCATTTT	CASSYIGVYQPQHF
once	-	TRBV15	TRBJ1-2	13	TGTGCCACCAGTCCCGGGGAGGGCTATGGCTACACCTTC	CATSPGEGYGYTF
-	TRBD1	TRBV10-3	TRBJ1-2	14	TGTGCCATCAGTCCGGGACAGGGGAACTATGGCTACACCTTC	CAISPGQGNYGYTF
-	-	TRBV5-8	TRBJ2-5	11	TGTGCCAGCAGCTTGGTAGAGACCCAGTACTTC	CASSLVETQYF
once	-	TRBV5-1	TRBJ1-1	13	TGCGCCAGCAGCTTGGGTTTGAACACTGAAGCTTTCTTT	CASSLGLNTEAFF
-	-	TRBV30	TRBJ1-6	15	TGTGCCTGGAACCCAGGTCTCTCCTATAATTCACCCCTCCACTTT	CAWNPGLSYNSPLHF
-	TRBD2	TRBV4-2	TRBJ2-5	16	TGTGCCAGCAGCCAAGAGACTAGCGGGAGAGGGGAGACCCAGTACTTC	CASSQETSGRGETQYF
-	TRBD2	TRBV29-1	TRBJ2-1	15	TGCAGCGGCCTAAGGGCGGGAGCGGGTTACAATGAGCAGTTCTTC	CSGLRAGAGYNEQFF
-	TRBD1	TRBV4-1	TRBJ1-1	13	TGCGCCAGCAGCGGACAGGGTAAGACTGAAGCTTTCTTT	CASSGQGKTEAFF
-	-	TRBV23-1	TRBJ1-2	16	TGCGCCAGCAGTCAATCTAATCAGCGCTTACGCTATGGCTACACCTTC	CASSQSNQRLRYGYTF
-	-	TRBV19	TRBJ1-1	14	TGTGCCAGTAGTATGAGGGGCTTGAACACTGAAGCTTTCTTT	CASSMRGLNTEAFF
-	-	TRBV2	TRBJ2-1	15	TGTGCCAGCAAGAAGGACATGCAGGGTTACAATGAGCAGTTCTTC	CASKKDMQGYNEQFF
-	-	TRBV13	TRBJ1-2	19	TGTGCCAGCATGCTCAGCCGCAGGTCCCTCGCCCTCGCTAACTATGGCTACACCTTC	CASMLSRRSLALANYGYTF
few	-	TRBV11-2	TRBJ2-5	14	TGTGCCAGCAGCAGGCGGACTGGCCAAGAGACCCAGTACTTC	CASSRRTGQETQYF
-	-	TRBV19	TRBJ2-1	18	TGTGCCAGTAGTTCCCAGGGCCCCAGGTGGGGCAATTACAATGAGCAGTTCTTC	CASSSQGPRWGNYNEQFF
-	-	TRBV2	TRBJ2-3	16	TGTGCCAGCAGCGAAGGTATAGGGCACTACGCGGATACGCAGTATTTT	CASSEGIGHYADTQYF
-	TRBD2	TRBV29-1	TRBJ2-1	14	TGCAGCGGAGATGCTAGCGGCTCCTACAATGAGCAGTTCTTC	CSGDASGSYNEQFF
-	-	TRBV19	TRBJ2-1	15	TGTGCCAGTAGTCCCGTAGGGAGCTCCTACAATGAGCAGTTCTTC	CASSPVGSSYNEQFF
-	TRBD2	TRBV7-6	TRBJ2-1	15	TGTGCCAGCAGCTCCGGGACTAGGTCATCTAATGAGCAGTTCTTC	CASSSGTRSSNEQFF
-	TRBD1	TRBV28	TRBJ1-3	18	TGTGCCAGCAGTCAAGGGACAGGGGGCTCCTTGGGAGGAAACACCATATATTTT	CASSQGTGGSLGGNTIYF
-	-	TRBV6-1	TRBJ2-5	13	TGTGCCAGCAGTCCAAGACTGAATTGGACCCAGTACTTC	CASSPRLNWTQYF
-	TRBD1	TRBV6-5	TRBJ1-2	15	TGTGCCAGCAGGCAACGGACAGGGGAAAACTATGGCTACACCTTC	CASRQRTGENYGYTF
-	-	TRBV9	TRBJ2-7	14	TGTGCCAGCAGCGTAGCACAGAGCTCCTACGAGCAGTACTTC	CASSVAQSSYEQYF
-	-	TRBV6-1	TRBJ2-1	13	TGTGCCACTGGGGACCTCCTTCCAACAATGAAGTTCTTC	CATGDLLPTMKFF
few	TRBD1	TRBV2	TRBJ2-1	13	TGTGCCAGCGACGAGGGACAGTTTGATGAGCAGTTCTTC	CASDEGQFDEQFF
-	TRBD2	TRBV11-1	TRBJ2-7	14	TGTGCCAGCAGCTTATGGGCGGGAGAACACGAGCAGTACTTC	CASSLWAGEHEQYF
-	-	TRBV11-1	TRBJ2-6	16	TGTGCCAGCAGCTTTTCTTTAGACGCTGGGGCCAACGTCCTGACTTTC	CASSFSLDAGANVLTF
few	-	TRBV7-3	TRBJ2-7	13	TGTGCCAGCAGCTTAGGCGGCACGGGCGAGCAGTACTTC	CASSLGGTGEQYF
-	TRBD1	TRBV5-1	TRBJ2-2	19	TGCGCCAGCAGCTTGACCTTCGACAGGGAAGAGAGAAGGGCCGGGGAGCTGTTTTTT	CASSLTFDREERRAGELFF
-	-	TRBV19	TRBJ1-1	14	TGTGCCAGTAGTATTGTGGCAGGGGCCACTGAAGCTTTCTTT	CASSIVAGATEAFF
-	-	TRBV27	TRBJ1-1	14	TGTGCCAGCAGTTTACGACAGGATGGGACTGAAGCTTTCTTT	CASSLRQDGTEAFF
-	-	TRBV5-6	TRBJ1-1	16	TGTGCCAGCAGCTGGCCTTACGGGGGTAGGGATACTGAAGCTTTCTTT	CASSWPYGGRDTEAFF
-	-	TRBV5-1	TRBJ1-1	17	TGCGCCAGCAGCTTGGGGGGGGGCTGGGGTGAAAACACTGAAGCTTTCTTT	CASSLGGGWGENTEAFF
-	-	TRBV29-1	TRBJ2-5	14	TGCAGCGTTGCGGCAGGTACGGCGGAAGAGACCCAGTACTTC	CSVAAGTAEETQYF
-	TRBD2	TRBV7-9	TRBJ2-5	15	TGTGCCAGCAGCCCCGGGGGGGGAGGAGCGGAGACCCAGTACTTC	CASSPGGGGAETQYF
medium-sized	TRBD2	TRBV2	TRBJ2-3	13	TGTGCCAGCAGTGGGGACTACACAGATACGCAGTATTTT	CASSGDYTDTQYF
-	TRBD2	TRBV6-5	TRBJ2-3	15	TGTGCCAGCATGGCTAGCGGGGCTAGCACAGATACGCAGTATTTT	CASMASGASTDTQYF
-	-	TRBV28	TRBJ2-1	13	TGTGCCAGTTGGACGGGCGGGATAGTGGAGCAGTTCTTC	CASWTGGIVEQFF
-	TRBD2	TRBV20-1	TRBJ2-1	11	TGCAGTGCCAGACCAGCGGGAGAGCAGTTCTTC	CSARPAGEQFF
-	-	TRBV9	TRBJ1-2	13	TGTGCCAGCAGCGCTCAATCAGGCTATGGCTACACCTTC	CASSAQSGYGYTF
-	TRBD1	TRBV5-1	TRBJ2-5	14	TGCGCCAGCAACAAGGGGGCACCCCGAGAGACCCAGTACTTC	CASNKGAPRETQYF
-	-	TRBV7-3	TRBJ2-1	14	TGTGCCAGCAGCTTATCCGCCCCCGGGTATGAGCAGTTCTTC	CASSLSAPGYEQFF
-	-	TRBV28	TRBJ2-1	12	TGTGCCAGCAGCGCCGGGAGCGGTGAGCAGTTCTTC	CASSAGSGEQFF
few	-	TRBV5-1	TRBJ2-2	13	TGCGCCAGCAGCTCCCAACGGACCGGGGAGCTGTTTTTT	CASSSQRTGELFF
-	-	TRBV11-1	TRBJ2-7	12	TGTGCCAGCAACTTAGGAGGGTCCGAGCAGTACTTC	CASNLGGSEQYF
medium-sized	TRBD2	TRBV7-9	TRBJ2-7	13	TGTGCCAGCAGCCTATGGACTAGCGACGAGCAGTACTTC	CASSLWTSDEQYF
once	TRBD2	TRBV19	TRBJ2-5	16	TGTGCCAGTACTTCCGGGACTAGCGGACCTCAAGAGACCCAGTACTTC	CASTSGTSGPQETQYF
-	-	TRBV28	TRBJ2-1	17	TGTGCCAGCACCGAGCGTACAGGCCTAAGCTCCTACAATGAGCAGTTCTTC	CASTERTGLSSYNEQFF
-	-	TRBV18	TRBJ1-1	16	TGTGCCAGCTCACCCCGACCGGGGAGGGGGAACACTGAAGCTTTCTTT	CASSPRPGRGNTEAFF
-	TRBD2	TRBV28	TRBJ2-5	16	TGTGCCAGCAGTCTCCGACTAGCGGGAGGCGGGGAGACCCAGTACTTC	CASSLRLAGGGETQYF
-	TRBD1	TRBV6-5	TRBJ1-1	16	TGTGCCAGCAGTTATCAGGGGGGTCCCATGAACACTGAAGCTTTCTTT	CASSYQGGPMNTEAFF
-	TRBD2	TRBV5-1	TRBJ2-1	15	TGCGCCAGCAGTCAGCCCGGGACTAGCAGCAATGAGCAGTTCTTC	CASSQPGTSSNEQFF